This passage covers 22 T cell receptor beta chains from one sample sequenced in a study of blood T cells in healthy people across ages (dated by TCRdb to 2015 to 2017). Library generation was performed with 5' RACE. The second PCR ran for roughly 7 to 11 cycles and used a J-beta primer mix along with a sample-barcoded 5' primer. TCRdb applied fastp at Q25 and MiXCR to the public reads, then kept only in-frame beta chains. Records with the same CDR3 protein are collapsed into one entry carrying the most frequent genes and DNA. The sample contains around 1,900,000 distinct CDR3 sequences, roughly two fifths of them found a single time. Roughly 24% of the sample is taken by the ten largest. Material: blood. These receptors were collected from a human donor in good health.

The table lists this clonotype with many counts. V usage is TRBV20-1 and J usage is TRBJ2-7; D gene uncertain. CDR3 length: 12 residues. CDR1 is DFQATT and CDR2 is SNEGSKA in the germline V gene (reference sequence). V shed 0 bases and J shed 3 bases, with 6 bases lying between them. CDR3 sequence (DNA): TGCAGTGCTAGAGATGGTGACTACGAGCAGTACTTC. This translates into CSARDGDYEQYF.

This clonotype has just a few counts. This chain joins TRBV30 and TRBJ1-2; no clear D gene. This CDR3 has 12 amino acids. Germline V lookup: CDR1 GTSNPN, CDR2 SVGIG (reference sequence). Trimming shortened V by 2 bases and J by 1 base, and 5 bases separated the two germline ends. CDR3 region: CAWSQDNYGYTF. The CDR3 bases are TGTGCCTGGAGTCAGGATAACTATGGCTACACCTTC.

The V call is TRBV7-9, the J call TRBJ2-3, with 7 bases matching TRBD1. V dropped 3 bases and J dropped 7; count of bases not matched to a gene: 10. The length of the CDR3 is 15 residues. The germline gives CDR1 SEHNR, CDR2 FQNEAQ (reference sequence). The CDR3 bases are TGTGCCAGCAGCTTGCAGGCAAGGGGGCTAAATACGCAGTATTTT. Translation: CASSLQARGLNTQYF. The full variable domain, its missing parts supplied by reference TRBV7-9 and TRBJ2-3, is DTGVSQNPRHKITKRGQNVTFRCDPISEHNRLYWYRQTLGQGPEFLTYFQNEAQLEKSRLLSDRFSAERPKGSFSTLEIQRTEQGDSAMYLCASSLQARGLNTQYFGPGTRLTVL.

The table lists this clonotype with a few counts. The chain has TRBV5-1 and TRBJ2-2; possibly TRBD2 for D (6 bases). V lost 1 base to trimming and J lost 2 bases, with 9 bases between them. The germline gives CDR1 SGHRS, CDR2 YFSETQ. The length of the CDR3 is 15 residues. CDR3 sequence (DNA): TGCGCCAGCAGCTTGATAGCGGCCAACACCGGGGAGCTGTTTTTT. Its translation: CASSLIAANTGELFF. Drawing the rest from reference TRBV5-1 and TRBJ2-2, the complete variable domain is KAGVTQTPRYLIKTRGQQVTLSCSPISGHRSVSWYQQTPGQGLQFLFEYFSETQRNKGNFPGRFSGRQFSNSRSEMNVSTLELGDSALYLCASSLIAANTGELFFGEGSRLTVL.

The chain uses TRBV7-2 and TRBJ2-7; the D gene is possibly TRBD1 (6 bases). This CDR3 comprises 16 residues. V dropped 2 bases and J dropped 1 base, with 15 bases sitting between them. Germline CDR1 SGHTA, CDR2 FQGNSA. The CDR3 nucleotides read TGTGCCAGCAGCTTAACTCCGGGACATGAGTCCTACGAGCAGTACTTC. Protein product: CASSLTPGHESYEQYF.

The rearrangement joins TRBV14 to TRBJ1-2; unclear D gene. There are 14 residues in the CDR3. V shed 4 bases and J shed 1 base, with 10 bases lying between them. Germline CDR1 and CDR2: SGHDN and FVKESK. CDR3 in amino acids: CASSPWMDNYGYTF. The CDR3 coding sequence is TGTGCCAGCAGCCCGTGGATGGATAACTATGGCTACACCTTC.

The rearrangement joins TRBV12-3 or TRBV12-4 to TRBJ2-3; D is perhaps TRBD2 (6 bases). The CDR3 covers 16 residues. V was trimmed by 1 base and J by 2 bases, leaving 13 bases between them. For the CDR3, the DNA is TGTGCCAGCAGTTTAGACCGGGACTGGAACACAGATACGCAGTATTTT. Translation gives CASSLDRDWNTDTQYF.

The V gene is TRBV20-1, the J gene TRBJ1-2, with a weak D call TRBD1 (5 bases). V was clipped by 3 bases and J by 6 bases, with 14 bases between them. From germline, CDR1 is DFQATT and CDR2 SNEGSKA (reference sequence). The CDR3 consists of 13 residues. The CDR3 reads CSASEGFANGYTF. The CDR3 nucleotides are TGCAGTGCTAGCGAGGGGTTTGCAAATGGCTACACCTTC.

This clonotype was seen more than once but under ten times. This sequence joins TRBV7-9 and TRBJ2-1; 12 bases match TRBD2. Per germline, CDR1 SEHNR and CDR2 FQNEAQ (reference sequence). J gave up 6 bases and V 5 bases, and 8 bases lay outside the gene matches. The CDR3 is made up of 16 amino acids. CDR3 residues: CASSQVGGLAGNEQFF. In nucleotides, the CDR3 is TGTGCCAGCAGCCAGGTCGGGGGACTAGCGGGCAATGAGCAGTTCTTC.

The rearrangement uses TRBV4-3 and TRBJ1-6; 8 bases match TRBD1. V was clipped by 0 bases and J by 11 bases; unmatched bases: 6. This CDR3 comprises 15 residues. CDR1 is LGHNA and CDR2 is YSLEER in the germline V gene. CDR3 residues: CASSQETGVYAPLHF. In DNA form, the CDR3 reads TGCGCCAGCAGCCAAGAGACAGGGGTATACGCACCCCTCCACTTT.

This clonotype was counted between two and nine times. The chain couples TRBV5-1 to TRBJ1-2; no clear D. The germline V gene has CDR1 SGHRS and CDR2 YFSETQ. The CDR3 is made up of 16 amino acids. The V end was cut by 4 bases, the J end by 1 base, with 17 bases between. CDR3 protein: CASSMRNQELNYGYTF. CDR3 in DNA: TGCGCCAGCAGCATGCGAAACCAGGAACTTAACTATGGCTACACCTTC.

The chain recombines TRBV27 with TRBJ2-5; D gene ambiguous. The better agreement between TRBJ2-7 and the DNA end casts doubt on the J call. The germline V gene has CDR1 MNHEY and CDR2 SMNVEV (reference sequence). There are 14 residues in the CDR3. CDR3 sequence (DNA): TGTGCCAGCAGTTTCGTCAGAGATGATGACGAGCAGTACTTC. Amino acids: CASSFVRDDDEQYF.

The chain carries TRBV6-2 or TRBV6-3 and TRBJ2-3; D is perhaps TRBD2 (5 bases). Germline V lookup: CDR1 MNHEY, CDR2 SVGEGT. Trimming took 6 bases from V and 6 from J, leaving 22 bases between them. This CDR3 spans 16 amino acids. CDR3 bases: TGTGCCAGCAGCCACCCCCTCGGATTACCGGGGGATACGCAGTATTTT. Translated: CASSHPLGLPGDTQYF.

About this clonotype itself: Lacking the conserved final phenylalanine or tryptophan, this CDR3 likely reflects a read error. The CDR3 is CASYRGGSTDTQYL. CDR3 in DNA: TGTGCCAGCTATAGGGGGGGAAGCACAGATACGCAGTATTTG. The V and J genes are TRBV6-6 and TRBJ2-3; D possibly corresponds to TRBD2 (7 bases). In germline, CDR1 is MNHNY, CDR2 SVGAGI (reference sequence). The CDR3 covers 14 residues. V was clipped by 8 bases and J by 0 bases, with 12 bases between them.

This chain links TRBV24-1 with TRBJ1-2; TRBD1 agrees at 7 bases. The CDR3 loop spans 15 amino acids. Germline V gene data show CDR1 as KGHDR and CDR2 as SFDVKD. J was trimmed by 0 bases and V by 4 bases; bases with no gene match: 4. The CDR3 reads CATSDPGQANYGYTF. DNA for the CDR3: TGTGCCACCAGTGACCCCGGACAGGCTAACTATGGCTACACCTTC.

This clonotype has just one count. Mismatch with germline at one junction end may stem from a read error. This chain joins TRBV5-1 and TRBJ2-7, with D uncertain. Germline CDR1 and CDR2: SGHRS and YFSETQ. The CDR3 consists of 13 residues. Here the CDR3 reads CASSLAYSYGQYF. The CDR3 DNA follows: TGCGCCAGCAGCTTAGCTTATTCCTACGGGCAGTACTTC.

The chain carries TRBV9 and TRBJ2-1; D is uncertain. The CDR3 is 12 amino acids. The germline V gene encodes CDR1 SGDLS and CDR2 YYNGEE. V lost 0 bases to trimming and J lost 7 bases, with 5 bases between them. This CDR3 reads CASSVAFNEQFF. As DNA, the CDR3 is TGTGCCAGCAGCGTAGCTTTTAATGAGCAGTTCTTC.

The chain uses TRBV5-1 and TRBJ2-1; D not resolved. Germline CDR1 SGHRS, CDR2 YFSETQ. V shed 0 bases and J shed 9 bases, with 13 bases lying between them. The CDR3 has 14 amino acids. DNA for the CDR3: TGCGCCAGCAGCTTGGACCCGAGTCCTATTGAGCAGTTCTTC. Residues: CASSLDPSPIEQFF.

This chain joins TRBV7-8 and TRBJ2-3; no reliable D call. Germline V gene data show CDR1 as SGHVS and CDR2 as FQNEAQ. V gave up 1 base and J gave up 5 bases, with 7 bases separating them. This CDR3 is 13 amino acids long. The CDR3 DNA reads TGTGCCAGCAGCTTAGACTGGGTAGATACGCAGTATTTT. Protein product: CASSLDWVDTQYF.

The chain combines TRBV20-1 with TRBJ2-3; 9 bases are a match to TRBD1. The CDR3 has 16 amino acids. V was clipped by 6 bases and J by 2 bases; unmatched bases: 12. Germline V lookup: CDR1 DFQATT, CDR2 SNEGSKA (reference sequence). The CDR3 coding sequence is TGCAGTGCCACCAAAGGCACAGGGGGCTTCACAGATACGCAGTATTTT. Protein sequence: CSATKGTGGFTDTQYF.

The V gene is TRBV12-3 or TRBV12-4, the J gene TRBJ2-4, with 9 nucleotides matching TRBD1. Near its end, the DNA agrees better with TRBJ2-7, so the J call may be wrong. CDR3 size: 14 residues. For the CDR3, the DNA is TGTGCCAGCACCCGGACAGGGGCCGCCTACGAGCAGTACTTC. It translates to CASTRTGAAYEQYF.

This clonotype was detected only a few times. A read error is possible here, since a much larger clone lies one base away. CDR3: CASSLRTGYLFSGANVLTF. The CDR3 bases are TGTGCCAGCAGTTTACGGACAGGGTACTTATTCTCTGGGGCCAACGTCCTGACTTTC. The genes are TRBV27 and TRBJ2-6; 8 positions match TRBD1. With V trimmed by 2 bases and J by 0 bases, 9 bases remained unmatched. The CDR3 spans 19 residues. The germline gives CDR1 MNHEY, CDR2 SMNVEV (reference sequence).